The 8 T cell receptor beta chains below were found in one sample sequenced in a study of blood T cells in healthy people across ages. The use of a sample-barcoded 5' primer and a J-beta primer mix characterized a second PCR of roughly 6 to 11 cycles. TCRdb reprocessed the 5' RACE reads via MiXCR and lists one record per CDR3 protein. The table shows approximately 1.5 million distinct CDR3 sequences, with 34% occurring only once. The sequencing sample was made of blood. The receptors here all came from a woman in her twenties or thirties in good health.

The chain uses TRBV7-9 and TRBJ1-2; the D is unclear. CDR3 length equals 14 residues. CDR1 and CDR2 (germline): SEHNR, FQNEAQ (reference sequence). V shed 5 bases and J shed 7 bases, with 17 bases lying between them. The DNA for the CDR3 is TGTGCCAGCAGCCCAGCCGGCGGTGGATCTGGCTACACCTTC. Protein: CASSPAGGGSGYTF. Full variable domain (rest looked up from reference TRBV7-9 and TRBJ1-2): DTGVSQNPRHKITKRGQNVTFRCDPISEHNRLYWYRQTLGQGPEFLTYFQNEAQLEKSRLLSDRFSAERPKGSFSTLEIQRTEQGDSAMYLCASSPAGGGSGYTFGSGTRLTVV.

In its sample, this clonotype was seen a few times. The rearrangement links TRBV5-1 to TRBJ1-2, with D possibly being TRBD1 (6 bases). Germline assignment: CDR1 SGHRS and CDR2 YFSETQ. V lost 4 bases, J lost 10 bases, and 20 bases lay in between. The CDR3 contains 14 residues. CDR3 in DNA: TGCGCCAGCAGCCTCCGAGGGGGTCTGGTGGACTACACCTTC. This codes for CASSLRGGLVDYTF.

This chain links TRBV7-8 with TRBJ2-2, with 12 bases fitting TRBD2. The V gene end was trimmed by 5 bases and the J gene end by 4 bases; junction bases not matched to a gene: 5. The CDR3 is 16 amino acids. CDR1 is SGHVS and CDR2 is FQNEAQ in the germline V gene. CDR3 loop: CASSVGLAGFTGELFF. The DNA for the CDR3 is TGTGCCAGCAGCGTCGGACTAGCGGGGTTCACCGGGGAGCTGTTTTTT. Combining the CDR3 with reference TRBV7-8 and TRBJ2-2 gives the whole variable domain GAGVSQSPRYKVAKRGQDVALRCDPISGHVSLFWYQQALGQGPEFLTYFQNEAQLDKSGLPSDRFFAERPEGSVSTLKIQRTQQEDSAVYLCASSVGLAGFTGELFFGEGSRLTVL.

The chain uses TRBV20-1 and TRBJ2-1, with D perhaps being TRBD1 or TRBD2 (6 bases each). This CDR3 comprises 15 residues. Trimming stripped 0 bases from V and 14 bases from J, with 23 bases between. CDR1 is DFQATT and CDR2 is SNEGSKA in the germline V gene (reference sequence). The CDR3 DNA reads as TGCAGTGCTAGAGATCTTAGAAGCACGGGGGCCACAGAGTTCTTC. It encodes CSARDLRSTGATEFF.

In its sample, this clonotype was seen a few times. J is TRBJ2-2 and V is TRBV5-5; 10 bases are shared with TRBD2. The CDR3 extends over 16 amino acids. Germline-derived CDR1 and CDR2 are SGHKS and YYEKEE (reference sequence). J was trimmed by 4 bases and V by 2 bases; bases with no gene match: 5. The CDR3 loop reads CASSFKAGGTTGELFF. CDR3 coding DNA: TGTGCCAGCAGCTTTAAAGCGGGGGGGACCACCGGGGAGCTGTTTTTT.

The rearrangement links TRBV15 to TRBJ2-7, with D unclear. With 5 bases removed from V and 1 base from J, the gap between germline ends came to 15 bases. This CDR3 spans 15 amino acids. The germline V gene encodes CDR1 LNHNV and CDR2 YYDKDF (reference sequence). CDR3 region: CATSPPAELSYEQYF. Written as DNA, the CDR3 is TGTGCCACCAGCCCGCCCGCTGAGCTTTCCTACGAGCAGTACTTC.

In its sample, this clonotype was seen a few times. The CDR3 nucleotides read TGCAGTGCCCCTGGACTAGCGGGAGTTTACCGACAAGAGACCCAGTACTTC. As protein: CSAPGLAGVYRQETQYF. The V call is TRBV20-1, the J call TRBJ2-5; 13 positions match TRBD2. The V gene's germline CDR1 is DFQATT and CDR2 SNEGSKA (reference sequence). V was clipped by 6 bases and J by 2 bases; unmatched bases: 12. The CDR3 is made up of 17 amino acids.

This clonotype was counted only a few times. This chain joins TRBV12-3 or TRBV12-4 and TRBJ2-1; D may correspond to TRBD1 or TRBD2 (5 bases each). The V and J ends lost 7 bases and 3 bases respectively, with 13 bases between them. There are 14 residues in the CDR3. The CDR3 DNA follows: TGTGCCAGCACCCTGGGACCTGGCTACAATGAGCAGTTCTTC. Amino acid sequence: CASTLGPGYNEQFF.